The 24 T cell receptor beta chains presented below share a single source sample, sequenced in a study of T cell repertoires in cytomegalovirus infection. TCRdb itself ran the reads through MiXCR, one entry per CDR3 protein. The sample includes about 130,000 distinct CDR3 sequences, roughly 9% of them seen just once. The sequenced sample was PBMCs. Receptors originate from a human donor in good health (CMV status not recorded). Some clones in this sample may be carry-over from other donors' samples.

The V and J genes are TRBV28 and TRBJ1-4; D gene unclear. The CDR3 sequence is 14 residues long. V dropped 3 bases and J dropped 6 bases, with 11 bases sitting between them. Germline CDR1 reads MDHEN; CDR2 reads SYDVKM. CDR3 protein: CASSFEGRDEKLFF. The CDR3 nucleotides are TGTGCCAGCAGTTTCGAAGGGCGGGATGAAAAACTGTTTTTT.

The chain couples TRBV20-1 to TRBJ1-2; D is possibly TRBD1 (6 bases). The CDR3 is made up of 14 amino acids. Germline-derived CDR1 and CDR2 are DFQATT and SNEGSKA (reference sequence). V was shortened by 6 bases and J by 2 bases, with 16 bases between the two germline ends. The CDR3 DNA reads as TGCAGTGCCAAGGGAGGGGGGAAGAACTATGGCTACACCTTC. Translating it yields CSAKGGGKNYGYTF.

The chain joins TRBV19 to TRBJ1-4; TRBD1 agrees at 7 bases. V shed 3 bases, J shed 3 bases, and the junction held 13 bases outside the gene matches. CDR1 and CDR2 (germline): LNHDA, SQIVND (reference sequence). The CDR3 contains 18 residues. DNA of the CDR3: TGTGCCAGTAGTATCACAACAGGGGCCGGGGCAGCTAATGAAAAACTGTTTTTT. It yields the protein CASSITTGAGAANEKLFF.

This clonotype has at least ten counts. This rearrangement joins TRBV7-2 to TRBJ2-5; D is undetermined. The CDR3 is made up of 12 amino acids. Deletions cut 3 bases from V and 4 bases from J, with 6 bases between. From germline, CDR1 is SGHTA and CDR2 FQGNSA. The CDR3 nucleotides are TGTGCCAGCAGCTTCGACGGAGAGACCCAGTACTTC. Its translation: CASSFDGETQYF.

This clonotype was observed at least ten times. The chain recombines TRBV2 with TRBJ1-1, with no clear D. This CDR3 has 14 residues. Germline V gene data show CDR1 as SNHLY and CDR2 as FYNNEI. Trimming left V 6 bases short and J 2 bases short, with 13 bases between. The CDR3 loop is CASRMIQINTEAFF. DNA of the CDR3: TGTGCCAGCAGGATGATACAGATAAACACTGAAGCTTTCTTT.

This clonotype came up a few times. The CDR3 DNA is TGTGCCTGGAGTGTACGAGAGAACACTGAAGCTTTCTTT. It codes for CAWSVRENTEAFF. The gene calls are TRBV30 and TRBJ1-1; D call uncertain. Trimming pared 0 bases from V and 1 base from J, leaving 6 bases between. There are 13 residues in the CDR3. In germline, CDR1 is GTSNPN, CDR2 SVGIG (reference sequence).

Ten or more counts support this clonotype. The CDR3 DNA reads TGTGCCAGCAGCCTCTCGGATAGAGCACCCAACATGCAACTGTTTTTT. It specifies CASSLSDRAPNMQLFF. The chain is built from TRBV25-1 and TRBJ1-4; D remains unclear. Germline CDR1 MGHDK, CDR2 SYGVNS. The CDR3 runs to 16 residues. Trimming cost V 6 bases and J 12 bases, with 26 bases left between them. The whole variable domain, filled in from reference TRBV25-1 and TRBJ1-4, reads EADIYQTPRYLVIGTGKKITLECSQTMGHDKMYWYQQDPGMELHLIHYSYGVNSTEKGDLSSESTVSRIRTEHFPLTLESARPSHTSQYLCASSLSDRAPNMQLFFGSGTQLSVL.

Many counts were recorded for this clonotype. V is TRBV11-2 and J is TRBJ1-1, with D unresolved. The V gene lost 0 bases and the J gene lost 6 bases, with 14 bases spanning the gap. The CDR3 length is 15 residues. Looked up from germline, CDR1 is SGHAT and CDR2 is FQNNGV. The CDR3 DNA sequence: TGTGCCAGCAGCTTAGATCCCCGATCCCAGTCTGAAGCTTTCTTT. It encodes CASSLDPRSQSEAFF. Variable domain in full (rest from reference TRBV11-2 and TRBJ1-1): EAGVAQSPRYKIIEKRQSVAFWCNPISGHATLYWYQQILGQGPKLLIQFQNNGVVDDSQLPKDRFSAERLKGVDSTLKIQPAKLEDSAVYLCASSLDPRSQSEAFFGQGTRLTVV.

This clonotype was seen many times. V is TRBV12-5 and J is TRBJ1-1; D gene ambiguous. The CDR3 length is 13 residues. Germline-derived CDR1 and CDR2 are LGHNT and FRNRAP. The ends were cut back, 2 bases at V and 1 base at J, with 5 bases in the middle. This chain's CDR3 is CASGLRQNTEAFF. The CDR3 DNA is TGTGCTAGTGGTTTGAGACAGAACACTGAAGCTTTCTTT.

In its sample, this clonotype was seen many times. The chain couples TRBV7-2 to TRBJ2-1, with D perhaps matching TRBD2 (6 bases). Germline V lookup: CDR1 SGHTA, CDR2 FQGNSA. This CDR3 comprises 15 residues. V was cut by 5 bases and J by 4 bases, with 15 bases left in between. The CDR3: CASSLGDLSYNEQFF. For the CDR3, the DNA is TGTGCCAGCAGCCTTGGGGACTTATCTTACAATGAGCAGTTCTTC.

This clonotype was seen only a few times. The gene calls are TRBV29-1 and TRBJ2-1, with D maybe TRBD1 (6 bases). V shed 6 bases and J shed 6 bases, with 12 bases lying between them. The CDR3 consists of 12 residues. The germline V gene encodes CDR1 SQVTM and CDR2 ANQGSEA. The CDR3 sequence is CSVAGTPNEQFF. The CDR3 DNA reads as TGCAGCGTGGCCGGGACACCCAATGAGCAGTTCTTC.

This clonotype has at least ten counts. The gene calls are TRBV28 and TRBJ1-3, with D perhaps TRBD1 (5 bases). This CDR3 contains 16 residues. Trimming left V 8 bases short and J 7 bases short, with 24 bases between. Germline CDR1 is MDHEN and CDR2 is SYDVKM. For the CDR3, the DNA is TGTGCCAGCGGCTTAATCGGGGCCGGGGCCAGGAACACCATATATTTT. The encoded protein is CASGLIGAGARNTIYF. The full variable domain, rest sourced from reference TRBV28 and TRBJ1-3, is DVKVTQSSRYLVKRTGEKVFLECVQDMDHENMFWYRQDPGLGLRLIYFSYDVKMKEKGDIPEGYSVSREKKERFSLILESASTNQTSMYLCASGLIGAGARNTIYFGEGSWLTVV.

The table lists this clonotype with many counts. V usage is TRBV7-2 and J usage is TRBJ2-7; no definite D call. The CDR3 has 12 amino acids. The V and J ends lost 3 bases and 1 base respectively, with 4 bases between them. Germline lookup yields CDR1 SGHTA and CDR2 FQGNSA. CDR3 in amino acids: CASSFASYEQYF. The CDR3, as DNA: TGTGCCAGCAGCTTCGCATCCTACGAGCAGTACTTC.

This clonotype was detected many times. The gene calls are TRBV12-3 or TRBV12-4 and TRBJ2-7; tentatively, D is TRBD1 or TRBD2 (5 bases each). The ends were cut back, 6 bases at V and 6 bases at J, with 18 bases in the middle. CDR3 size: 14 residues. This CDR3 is CASSRFVGVGEQYF. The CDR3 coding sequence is TGTGCCAGCAGCCGCTTCGTGGGGGTCGGCGAGCAGTACTTC.

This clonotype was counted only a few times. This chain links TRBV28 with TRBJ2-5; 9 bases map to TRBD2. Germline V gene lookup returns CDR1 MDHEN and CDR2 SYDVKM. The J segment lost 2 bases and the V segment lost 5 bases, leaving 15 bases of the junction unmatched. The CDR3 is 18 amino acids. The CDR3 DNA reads TGTGCCAGCAGTCCAATCCCCTTCAGCGGGGGGTTTCAAGAGACCCAGTACTTC. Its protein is CASSPIPFSGGFQETQYF.

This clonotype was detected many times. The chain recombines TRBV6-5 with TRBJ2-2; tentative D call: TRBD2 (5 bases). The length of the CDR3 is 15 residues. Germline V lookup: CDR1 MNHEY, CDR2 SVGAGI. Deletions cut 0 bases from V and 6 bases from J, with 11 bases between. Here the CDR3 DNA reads TGTGCCAGCAGTTACTCCTCGACTATTCCCGGGGAGCTGTTTTTT. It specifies CASSYSSTIPGELFF.

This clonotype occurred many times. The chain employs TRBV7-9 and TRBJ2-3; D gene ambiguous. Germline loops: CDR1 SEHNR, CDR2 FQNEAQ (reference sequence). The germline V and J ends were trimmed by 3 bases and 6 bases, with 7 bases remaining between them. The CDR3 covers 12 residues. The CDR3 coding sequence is TGTGCCAGCAGCTTGACTGGGGATACGCAGTATTTT. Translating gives CASSLTGDTQYF. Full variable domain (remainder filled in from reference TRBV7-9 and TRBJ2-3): DTGVSQNPRHKITKRGQNVTFRCDPISEHNRLYWYRQTLGQGPEFLTYFQNEAQLEKSRLLSDRFSAERPKGSFSTLEIQRTEQGDSAMYLCASSLTGDTQYFGPGTRLTVL.

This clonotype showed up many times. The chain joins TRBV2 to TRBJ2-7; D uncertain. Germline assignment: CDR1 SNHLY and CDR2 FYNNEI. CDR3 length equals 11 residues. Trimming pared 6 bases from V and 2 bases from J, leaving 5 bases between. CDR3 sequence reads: CASRATYEQYF. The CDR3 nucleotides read TGTGCCAGCAGGGCCACCTACGAGCAGTACTTC.

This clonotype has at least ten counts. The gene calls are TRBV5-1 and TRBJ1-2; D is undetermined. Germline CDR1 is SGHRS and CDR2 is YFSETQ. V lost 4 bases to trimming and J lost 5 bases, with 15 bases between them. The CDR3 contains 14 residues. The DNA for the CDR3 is TGCGCCAGCAGCCTACAGCAGGCCCAGTATGGCTACACCTTC. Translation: CASSLQQAQYGYTF.

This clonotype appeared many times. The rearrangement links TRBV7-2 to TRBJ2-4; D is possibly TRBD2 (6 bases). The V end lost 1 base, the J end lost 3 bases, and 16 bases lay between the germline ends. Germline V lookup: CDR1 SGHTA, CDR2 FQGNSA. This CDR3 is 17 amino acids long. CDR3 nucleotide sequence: TGTGCCAGCAGCTTAGTAGGGCGGGAACTTGGCAAAAACATTCAGTACTTC. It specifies CASSLVGRELGKNIQYF.

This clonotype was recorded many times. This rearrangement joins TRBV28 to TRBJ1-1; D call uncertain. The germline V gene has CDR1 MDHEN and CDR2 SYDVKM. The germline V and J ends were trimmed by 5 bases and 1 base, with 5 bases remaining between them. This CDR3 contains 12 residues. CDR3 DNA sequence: TGTGCCAGCAGTCGCAGGAACACTGAAGCTTTCTTT. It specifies CASSRRNTEAFF.

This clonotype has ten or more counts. This CDR3 reads CSPGQGAKEKLFF. The CDR3 nucleotides read TGCAGCCCCGGACAGGGGGCCAAGGAAAAACTGTTTTTT. V usage is TRBV20-1 and J usage is TRBJ1-4, with 11 nucleotides matching TRBD1. Germline CDR1 DFQATT, CDR2 SNEGSKA (reference sequence). The CDR3 length is 13 residues.

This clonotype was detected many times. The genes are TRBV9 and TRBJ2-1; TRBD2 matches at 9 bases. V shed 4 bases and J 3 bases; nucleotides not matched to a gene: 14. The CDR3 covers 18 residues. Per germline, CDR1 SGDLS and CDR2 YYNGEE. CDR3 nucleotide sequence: TGTGCCAGCAGCCCAGAGGGCGCGGGGGGGATACTCTACAATGAGCAGTTCTTC. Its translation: CASSPEGAGGILYNEQFF.

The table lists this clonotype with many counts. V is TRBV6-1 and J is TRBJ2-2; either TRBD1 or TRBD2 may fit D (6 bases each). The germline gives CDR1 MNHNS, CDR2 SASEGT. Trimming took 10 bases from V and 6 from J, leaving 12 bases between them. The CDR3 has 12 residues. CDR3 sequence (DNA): TGTGCCATCCGAAGGGGGGCCGGGGAGCTGTTTTTT. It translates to CAIRRGAGELFF.